One and the same sample provided the 22 T cell receptor beta chains below, sequenced in a study of early T cells in non-severe SARS-CoV-2 infection. TCRdb analysed the 5' RACE reads with MiXCR anew, one entry per CDR3 protein. The data show 35,000 to 50,000 distinct CDR3 sequences, approximately 5.9% seen once. The source was whole blood, collected at baseline. These receptors came from an adult who was a healthcare worker with PCR-confirmed SARS-CoV-2 infection or an uninfected control (not recorded which).

This clonotype was seen repeatedly, ten times or more. The chain combines TRBV5-5 with TRBJ2-7; D possibly corresponds to TRBD2 (6 bases). The germline gives CDR1 SGHKS, CDR2 YYEKEE (reference sequence). This CDR3 spans 15 amino acids. V lost 0 bases, J lost 6 bases, and 16 bases lay in between. CDR3 sequence (DNA): TGTGCCAGCAGCTTGGATCCCCGGCAGGGAGGCGAGCAGTACTTC. It codes for CASSLDPRQGGEQYF.

This clonotype was seen at least ten times. J is TRBJ1-5 and V is TRBV12-3 or TRBV12-4; no reliable D call. This CDR3 region has 14 residues. Trimming removed 1 base from V and 4 bases from J, with 8 bases in between. CDR3: CASSLGHRNQPQHF. The CDR3 DNA is TGTGCCAGCAGTTTAGGGCACCGTAATCAGCCCCAGCATTTT.

This clonotype was picked up many times. The CDR3 loop reads CASSLGVMQDTQYF. CDR3 sequence (DNA): TGTGCCAGCAGTTTAGGGGTGATGCAAGATACGCAGTATTTT. The V call is TRBV12-3 or TRBV12-4, the J call TRBJ2-3; no clear D. CDR3 size: 14 residues. The V and J ends lost 1 base and 5 bases respectively, with 10 bases between them.

This clonotype occurred a few times. The chain employs TRBV9 and TRBJ2-3; TRBD2 aligns across 11 bases. The CDR3 is 16 amino acids. Per the germline V gene, CDR1 is SGDLS and CDR2 is YYNGEE. With V trimmed by 0 bases and J by 9 bases, 9 bases remained unmatched. CDR3 sequence: CASSVVASGGLETQYF. The CDR3 region has the DNA TGTGCCAGCAGCGTAGTTGCTAGCGGGGGGCTCGAGACGCAGTATTTT.

This clonotype was counted at least ten times. The rearrangement joins TRBV9 to TRBJ1-2; a possible D gene is TRBD1 (5 bases). The CDR3 has 15 amino acids. Germline V gives CDR1 SGDLS, CDR2 YYNGEE. V was shortened by 3 bases and J by 5 bases, with 17 bases between the two germline ends. In nucleotides, the CDR3 is TGTGCCAGCAGCGAACGACCGGCCAGGGAATATGGCTACACCTTC. Its protein product is CASSERPAREYGYTF.

This clonotype was picked up many times. The rearrangement uses TRBV3-1 and TRBJ2-7; possibly TRBD2 for D (6 bases). The germline V gene has CDR1 LGHDT and CDR2 YNNKEL (reference sequence). The CDR3 is made up of 15 amino acids. V was shortened by 1 base and J by 0 bases, with 10 bases between the two germline ends. The CDR3 is CASSQVGGSSYEQYF. CDR3 DNA: TGTGCCAGCAGCCAAGTCGGGGGAAGCTCCTACGAGCAGTACTTC.

This clonotype was recorded many times. The V and J genes are TRBV12-3 or TRBV12-4 and TRBJ2-4; 11 bases are shared with TRBD1. This CDR3 is built from 15 residues. V shed 6 bases and J 10 bases; nucleotides not matched to a gene: 11. The CDR3 loop is CASSNRDRGALIQYF. In nucleotides, the CDR3 is TGTGCCAGCAGCAACCGGGACAGGGGGGCACTTATTCAGTACTTC.

The sample holds many counts of this clonotype. The V and J genes are TRBV10-1 and TRBJ1-1; no firm D call. CDR1 and CDR2 (germline): WNHNN, SYGVQD (reference sequence). The V gene lost 5 bases and the J gene lost 6 bases, with 10 bases spanning the gap. This CDR3 region has 12 residues. In DNA form, the CDR3 reads TGCGCCAGCAGTCATGACATTCCTGAAGCTTTCTTT. This codes for CASSHDIPEAFF.

In its sample, this clonotype was seen many times. The rearrangement joins TRBV11-3 to TRBJ2-1; D may be TRBD1 (5 bases). The CDR3 is 12 residues long. Germline loops: CDR1 SGHNT, CDR2 YENEEA. Trimming stripped 5 bases from V and 7 bases from J, with 9 bases between. CDR3 region: CASSKGKNEQFF. In nucleotides, the CDR3 is TGTGCCAGCAGCAAGGGGAAGAATGAGCAGTTCTTC.

This clonotype was found many times. The chain joins TRBV6-2 or TRBV6-3 to TRBJ2-2; 7 nucleotides match TRBD1. This CDR3 spans 15 amino acids. Germline trimming cut 3 bases from V and 6 bases from J; bases unmatched to any gene: 7. Germline values: CDR1 MNHEY, CDR2 SVGEGT. The CDR3 DNA reads as TGTGCCAGCAGTTATGGCCCAGGGGGTTCCGGGGAGCTGTTTTTT. Translation gives CASSYGPGGSGELFF.

This clonotype was detected ten times or more. The genes are TRBV20-1 and TRBJ1-1, with 8 bases matching TRBD1. The CDR3 is made up of 16 amino acids. CDR1 is DFQATT, CDR2 SNEGSKA, per germline (reference sequence). The V segment lost 4 bases and the J segment 0 bases; nucleotides outside the gene matches: 10. CDR3 nucleotide sequence: TGCAGTGCTACTTCAGGGGGCGCAGGGTTGAACACTGAAGCTTTCTTT. Translating gives CSATSGGAGLNTEAFF.

J is TRBJ1-1 and V is TRBV28; perhaps TRBD1 as D (5 bases). Deletions cut 6 bases from V and 3 bases from J, with 14 bases between. The CDR3 spans 14 residues. Germline loops: CDR1 MDHEN, CDR2 SYDVKM. The CDR3: CASSPGGFDTEAFF. DNA of the CDR3: TGTGCCAGCAGCCCGGGGGGTTTTGACACTGAAGCTTTCTTT.

The sample holds many counts of this clonotype. The chain has TRBV12-3 or TRBV12-4 and TRBJ1-2; 9 positions agree with TRBD1. This CDR3 is 14 amino acids long. J was trimmed by 4 bases and V by 6 bases; bases with no gene match: 6. This CDR3 is CASRWTGEGYGYTF. In DNA, the CDR3 is TGTGCCAGCAGGTGGACAGGGGAAGGCTATGGCTACACCTTC.

This clonotype was seen repeatedly, ten times or more. The genes are TRBV5-1 and TRBJ1-5; D is possibly TRBD1 (6 bases). Trimming took off 0 bases at V and 0 bases at J, with 7 bases between the two ends. CDR1 is SGHRS, CDR2 YFSETQ, per germline. The CDR3 contains 15 residues. CDR3 amino acids: CASSLGTVSNQPQHF. Written as DNA, the CDR3 is TGCGCCAGCAGCTTGGGGACAGTTAGCAATCAGCCCCAGCATTTT.

This clonotype was counted ten times or more. The V call is TRBV29-1, the J call TRBJ1-1; 8 nucleotides agree with TRBD1. The CDR3 length is 16 residues. CDR1 is SQVTM, CDR2 ANQGSEA, per germline. Unmatched junction bases numbered 10, after V lost 3 bases and J lost 1 base. DNA for the CDR3: TGCAGCGTTGATATCGTTGAGACAGGGGAGAACACTGAAGCTTTCTTT. Its translation is CSVDIVETGENTEAFF. Combining the CDR3 with reference TRBV29-1 and TRBJ1-1 gives the whole variable domain SAVISQKPSRDICQRGTSLTIQCQVDSQVTMMFWYRQQPGQSLTLIATANQGSEATYESGFVIDKFPISRPNLTFSTLTVSNMSPEDSSIYLCSVDIVETGENTEAFFGQGTRLTVV.

This clonotype showed up many times. The chain carries TRBV7-7 and TRBJ2-1, with TRBD1 matching 7 bases. The length of the CDR3 is 15 residues. Unmatched junction bases numbered 7, after V lost 4 bases and J lost 4 bases. Germline V CDR1 and CDR2: SSHAT, FNYEAQ (reference sequence). CDR3 DNA sequence: TGTGCCAGCAGCTCTGGCTCGACAGGGTACAATGAGCAGTTCTTC. It codes for CASSSGSTGYNEQFF.

This clonotype was counted only a few times. The chain carries TRBV20-1 and TRBJ2-6, with D perhaps TRBD2 (5 bases). Trimming took off 0 bases at V and 4 bases at J, with 10 bases between the two ends. Germline CDR1 is DFQATT and CDR2 is SNEGSKA (reference sequence). There are 15 residues in the CDR3. The CDR3: CSARDRRLGANVLTF. CDR3 nucleotides: TGCAGTGCTAGAGATAGGAGGTTAGGGGCCAACGTCCTGACTTTC.

This clonotype appeared many times. The chain joins TRBV7-9 to TRBJ1-6, with D perhaps matching TRBD1 (6 bases). This CDR3 has 14 residues. Trimming left V 3 bases short and J 8 bases short, with 11 bases between. From germline, CDR1 is SEHNR and CDR2 FQNEAQ (reference sequence). CDR3 nucleotides: TGTGCCAGCAGCTTGAGCAGGGGCTATTCACCCCTCCACTTT. Translated: CASSLSRGYSPLHF.

This clonotype showed up many times. The chain links TRBV7-2 to TRBJ2-5, with 7 bases that match TRBD2. Germline CDR1 reads SGHTA; CDR2 reads FQGNSA. The CDR3 contains 15 residues. The ends lost 1 base at V and 3 bases at J; junction bases unmatched: 5. The CDR3 spells CASSLGRGGKETQYF. The CDR3, as DNA: TGTGCCAGCAGCTTAGGTCGCGGGGGAAAAGAGACCCAGTACTTC.

This clonotype was counted ten times or more. The chain's CDR3 is CASSLNEAFF. DNA of the CDR3: TGTGCCAGCAGCTTGAATGAAGCTTTCTTT. This rearrangement joins TRBV7-9 to TRBJ1-1, with D unclear. Trimming removed 3 bases at V and 7 bases at J, with 3 bases between. The germline CDR1 and CDR2 sequences are SEHNR and FQNEAQ (reference sequence). This CDR3 has 10 residues. Using reference TRBV7-9 and TRBJ1-1 for the parts outside the CDR3, the full variable domain is DTGVSQNPRHKITKRGQNVTFRCDPISEHNRLYWYRQTLGQGPEFLTYFQNEAQLEKSRLLSDRFSAERPKGSFSTLEIQRTEQGDSAMYLCASSLNEAFFGQGTRLTVV.

This clonotype was seen many times. The J gene is TRBJ2-5, the V gene TRBV7-2, with TRBD2 matching 11 bases. The CDR3 spans 17 residues. CDR1 SGHTA and CDR2 FQGNSA come from the germline V gene. V dropped 3 bases and J dropped 1; count of bases not matched to a gene: 7. The CDR3 coding sequence is TGTGCCAGCAGCTTGGCCTCGACTAGCGGGGCCCAAGAGACCCAGTACTTC. This codes for CASSLASTSGAQETQYF.

This clonotype was observed at least ten times. The genes are TRBV18 and TRBJ2-5, with D tentatively TRBD1 (5 bases). The CDR3 is made up of 13 amino acids. Germline lookup yields CDR1 KGHSH and CDR2 LQKENI. The germline V and J ends were trimmed by 5 bases and 5 bases, with 12 bases remaining between them. The CDR3 spells CASSLRGSETQYF. The CDR3 DNA is TGTGCCAGCTCATTAAGGGGTTCGGAGACCCAGTACTTC.